This T cell receptor (beta chain) was observed in a study of early T cells in non-severe SARS-CoV-2 infection. The wider study: It was bulk RNA from unsorted whole blood that was sequenced, and the chains were unpaired. Notes on the study in general: Matching against VDJdb likely underestimated virus-specific expansions, favoring anti-spike CD8.

Unique molecular identifiers were added to individual cDNA molecules. TCRdb reanalysed the 5' RACE reads using MiXCR and keeps one entry per CDR3 protein. The data show over 25,000 distinct CDR3 sequences, more than 4% seen once. This clonotype was detected ten times or more. Antigen unknown. The length of the CDR3 is 15 residues. Germline V gene sequence: CDR1 LGHNA, CDR2 YSLEER. The V and J ends lost 1 base and 6 bases respectively, with 13 bases between them. This chain links TRBV4-3 with TRBJ2-1; unclear D gene. The receptor was isolated from an adult who was a healthcare worker with PCR-confirmed SARS-CoV-2 infection or an uninfected control (not recorded which). Input material: whole blood. CDR3 in amino acids: CASSQAGGAPNEQFF. The CDR3 DNA is TGCGCCAGCAGCCAAGCTGGCGGTGCCCCCAATGAGCAGTTCTTC.